This T cell receptor (beta chain) was obtained from a study of cytomegalovirus exposure and HLA in healthy donors. PCR used 60 Vbeta primers and 13 Jbeta primers. Some clones are missing from TCRdb's copy, which holds only in-frame ones; the method was immunoSEQ multiplex PCR. The table includes around 130,000 clones, roughly 76% detected once. Germline CDR1 is MNHEY and CDR2 is SMNVEV (reference sequence). V lost 1 base to trimming and J lost 9 bases; unmatched junction nucleotides: 4. The CDR3 consists of 15 residues. Whole-study findings and limits: In vitro confirmation showed three CMV-associated chains to be CMV antigen specific.

With respect to this clone: Its cognate antigen is unknown.

The chain uses TRBV27 and TRBJ2-1; 12 nucleotides align to TRBD2. Sequenced sample: PBMCs. The TCR originated in a female donor in good health and CMV-seronegative. The CDR3 nucleotides read TGTGCCAGCAGTTTATTTGCTAGCGGGAGGGGTGAGCAGTTCTTC. Its translation: CASSLFASGRGEQFF.